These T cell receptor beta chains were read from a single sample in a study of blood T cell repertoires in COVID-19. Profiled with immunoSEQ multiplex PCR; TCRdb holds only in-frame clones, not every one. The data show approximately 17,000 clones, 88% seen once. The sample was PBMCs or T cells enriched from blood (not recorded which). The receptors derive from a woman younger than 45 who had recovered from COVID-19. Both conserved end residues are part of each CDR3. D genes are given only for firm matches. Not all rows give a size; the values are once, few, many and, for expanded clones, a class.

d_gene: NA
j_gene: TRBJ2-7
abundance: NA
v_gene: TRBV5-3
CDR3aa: CARRGIRERPYEQYF
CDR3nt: TGTGCCAGAAGGGGGATCCGGGAACGCCCTTACGAGCAGTACTTC

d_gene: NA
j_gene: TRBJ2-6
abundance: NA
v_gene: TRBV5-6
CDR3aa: CASSLDGAGANVLTF
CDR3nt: TGTGCCAGCAGCTTGGACGGGGCTGGGGCCAACGTCCTGACTTTC

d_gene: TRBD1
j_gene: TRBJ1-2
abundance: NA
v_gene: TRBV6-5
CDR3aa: CASSYMQGASGYTF
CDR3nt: TGTGCCAGCAGTTACATGCAGGGGGCAAGTGGCTACACCTTC

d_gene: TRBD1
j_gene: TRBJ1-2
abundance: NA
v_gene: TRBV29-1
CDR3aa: CSVEDLRDREANYGYTF
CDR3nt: TGCAGCGTTGAAGATCTTAGGGACAGGGAAGCTAACTATGGCTACACCTTC

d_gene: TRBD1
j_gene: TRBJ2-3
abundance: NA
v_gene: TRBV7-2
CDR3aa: CASSLTGGAGDTQYF
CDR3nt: TGTGCCAGCAGCTTAACAGGGGGCGCTGGAGATACGCAGTATTTT

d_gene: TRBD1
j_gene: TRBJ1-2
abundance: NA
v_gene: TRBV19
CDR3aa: CATDRGGYTF
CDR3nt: TGTGCCACGGACAGGGGTGGCTACACCTTC

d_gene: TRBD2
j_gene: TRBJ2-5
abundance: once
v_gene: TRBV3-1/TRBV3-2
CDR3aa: CASSLMAGGPGETQYF
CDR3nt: TGTGCCAGCAGCCTAATGGCGGGGGGCCCGGGAGAGACCCAGTACTTC

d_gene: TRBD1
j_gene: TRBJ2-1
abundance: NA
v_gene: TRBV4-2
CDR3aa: CASSQTDRASRVVSSYNEQFF
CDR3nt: TGTGCCAGCAGCCAAACGGACAGGGCGAGTCGTGTAGTTAGCTCCTACAATGAGCAGTTCTTC

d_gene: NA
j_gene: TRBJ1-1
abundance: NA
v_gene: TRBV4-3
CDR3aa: CASSQDVRVPGNTEAFF
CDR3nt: TGCGCCAGCAGCCAAGATGTGCGGGTCCCAGGGAACACTGAAGCTTTCTTT

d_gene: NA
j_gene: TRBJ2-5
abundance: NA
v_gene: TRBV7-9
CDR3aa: CASSSWGGGKETQYF
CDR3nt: TGTGCCAGCAGCTCCTGGGGCGGGGGCAAAGAGACCCAGTACTTC

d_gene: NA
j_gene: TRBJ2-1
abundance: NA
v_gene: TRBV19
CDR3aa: CASSKTPTEEQFF
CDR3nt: TGTGCCAGTAGTAAAACTCCAACTGAGGAGCAGTTCTTC

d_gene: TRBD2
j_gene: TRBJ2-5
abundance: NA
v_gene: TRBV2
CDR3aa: CASSRTSGGETQYF
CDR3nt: TGTGCCAGCAGCCGGACTAGCGGGGGGGAGACCCAGTACTTC

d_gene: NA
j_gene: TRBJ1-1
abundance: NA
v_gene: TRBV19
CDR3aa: CASIDRAGITEAFF
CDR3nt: TGTGCCAGTATTGATCGGGCGGGGATCACTGAAGCTTTCTTT

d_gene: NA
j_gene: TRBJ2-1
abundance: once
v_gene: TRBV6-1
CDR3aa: CASSSLGGEQFF
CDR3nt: TGTGCCAGCAGTTCCCTGGGGGGTGAGCAGTTCTTC

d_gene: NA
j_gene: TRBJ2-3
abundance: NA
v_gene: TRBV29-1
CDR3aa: CSVETGTDTQYF
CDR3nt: TGCAGCGTTGAGACAGGCACAGATACGCAGTATTTT

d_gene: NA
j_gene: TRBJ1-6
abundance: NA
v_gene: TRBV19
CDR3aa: CASSIDYSYNSPLHF
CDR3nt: TGTGCCAGTAGTATAGATTACAGCTATAATTCACCCCTCCACTTT

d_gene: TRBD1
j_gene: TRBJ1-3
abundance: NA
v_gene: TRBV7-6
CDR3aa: CASSLDTGETGNTIYF
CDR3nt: TGTGCCAGCAGCTTAGATACAGGGGAGACTGGAAACACCATATATTTT

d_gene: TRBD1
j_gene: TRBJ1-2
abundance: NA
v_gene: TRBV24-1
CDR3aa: CATSDPGTGAYGYTF
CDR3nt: TGTGCCACCAGTGATCCCGGGACAGGGGCTTATGGCTACACCTTC

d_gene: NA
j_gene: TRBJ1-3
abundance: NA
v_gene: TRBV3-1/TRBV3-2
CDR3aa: CASSQYSSGNTIYF
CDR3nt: TGTGCCAGCAGCCAATACTCATCAGGAAACACCATATATTTT

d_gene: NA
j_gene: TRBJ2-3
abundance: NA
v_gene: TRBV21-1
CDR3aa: CASPLEFLGRDTQYF
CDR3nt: TGTGCCAGCCCCTTGGAGTTTTTAGGAAGAGATACGCAGTATTTT

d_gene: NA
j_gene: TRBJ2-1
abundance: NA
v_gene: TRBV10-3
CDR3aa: CAIKTLNRSYNEQFF
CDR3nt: TGTGCCATCAAGACTCTTAATCGCTCCTACAATGAGCAGTTCTTC

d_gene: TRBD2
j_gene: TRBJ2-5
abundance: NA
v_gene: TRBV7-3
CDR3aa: CASSLIAGGQETQYF
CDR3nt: TGTGCCAGCAGCTTAATAGCGGGGGGACAAGAGACCCAGTACTTC

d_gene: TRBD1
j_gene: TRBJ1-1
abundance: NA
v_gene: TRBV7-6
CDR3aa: CASSLQGGVGTEAFF
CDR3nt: TGTGCCAGCAGCTTACAGGGGGGAGTAGGGACTGAAGCTTTCTTT

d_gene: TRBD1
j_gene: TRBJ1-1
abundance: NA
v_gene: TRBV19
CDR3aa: CASSTLSPGTANTEAFF
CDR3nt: TGTGCCAGTAGTACCCTTTCACCGGGGACAGCGAACACTGAAGCTTTCTTT

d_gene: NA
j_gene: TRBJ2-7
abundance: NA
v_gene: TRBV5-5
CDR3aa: CASSPSVAYEQYF
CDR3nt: TGTGCCAGCAGCCCATCGGTGGCCTACGAGCAGTACTTC

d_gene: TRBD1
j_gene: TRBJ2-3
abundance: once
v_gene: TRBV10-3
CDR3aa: CAISWTGSTDTQYF
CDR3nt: TGTGCCATCAGTTGGACAGGGAGCACAGATACGCAGTATTTT

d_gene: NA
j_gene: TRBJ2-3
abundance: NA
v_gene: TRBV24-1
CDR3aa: CATSNRRHIDTQYF
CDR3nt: TGTGCCACCAGTAATAGGCGGCACATAGATACGCAGTATTTT

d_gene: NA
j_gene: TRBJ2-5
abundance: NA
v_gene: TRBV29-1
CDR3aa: CSVVEQGNQETQYF
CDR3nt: TGCAGCGTTGTCGAACAGGGAAACCAAGAGACCCAGTACTTC

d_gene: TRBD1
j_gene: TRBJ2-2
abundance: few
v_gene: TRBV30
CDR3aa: CAWGQGAGELFF
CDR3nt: TGTGCCTGGGGACAGGGGGCCGGGGAGCTGTTTTTT

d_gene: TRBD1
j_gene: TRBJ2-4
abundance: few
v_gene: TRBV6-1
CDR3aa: CASRESTGTGTYRNIQYF
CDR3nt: TGTGCCAGCAGAGAAAGCACCGGGACAGGGACTTATCGGAACATTCAGTACTTC

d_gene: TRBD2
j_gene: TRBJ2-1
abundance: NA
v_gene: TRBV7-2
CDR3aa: CASSLARGGYNEQFF
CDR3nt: TGTGCCAGCAGCTTAGCGCGCGGGGGTTACAATGAGCAGTTCTTC

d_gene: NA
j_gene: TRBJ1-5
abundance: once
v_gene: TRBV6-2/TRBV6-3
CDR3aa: CASSQGNSNQPQHF
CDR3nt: TGTGCCAGCAGTCAGGGGAATAGCAATCAGCCCCAGCATTTT

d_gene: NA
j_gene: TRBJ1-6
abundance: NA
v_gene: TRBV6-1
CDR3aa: CASSEYSITDYNSPLHF
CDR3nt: TGTGCCAGCAGTGAATATTCTATAACAGACTATAATTCACCCCTCCACTTT

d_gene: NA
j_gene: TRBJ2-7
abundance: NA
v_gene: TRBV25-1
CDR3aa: CASRKGGAYEQYF
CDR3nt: TGTGCCAGCAGAAAAGGGGGGGCTTACGAGCAGTACTTC

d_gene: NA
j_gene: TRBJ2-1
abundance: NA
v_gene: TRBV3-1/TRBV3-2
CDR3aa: CASSQDSAGHSYNEQFF
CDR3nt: TGTGCCAGCAGCCAAGATTCGGCGGGGCATAGTTACAATGAGCAGTTCTTC

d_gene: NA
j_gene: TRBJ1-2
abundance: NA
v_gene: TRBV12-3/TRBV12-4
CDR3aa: CASSSREGYGYTF
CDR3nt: TGTGCCAGCAGTTCCAGGGAAGGCTATGGCTACACCTTC

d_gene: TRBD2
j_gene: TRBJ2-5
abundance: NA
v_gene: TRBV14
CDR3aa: CASSQLAGARKETQYF
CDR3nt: TGTGCCAGCAGCCAACTAGCGGGGGCCCGAAAAGAGACCCAGTACTTC

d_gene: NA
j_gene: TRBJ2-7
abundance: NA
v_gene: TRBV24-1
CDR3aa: CATSRGYEQYF
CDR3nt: TGTGCCACCAGCCGAGGGTACGAGCAGTACTTC

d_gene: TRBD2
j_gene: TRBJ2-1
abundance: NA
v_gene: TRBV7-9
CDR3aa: CASKDPLAGYNEQFF
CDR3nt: TGTGCCAGCAAGGATCCACTAGCGGGGTACAATGAGCAGTTCTTC

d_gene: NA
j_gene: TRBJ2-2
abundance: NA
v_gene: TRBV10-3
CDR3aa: CAISDRQGPRMVTGELFF
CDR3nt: TGTGCCATCAGTGACCGGCAGGGGCCACGAATGGTCACCGGGGAGCTGTTTTTT

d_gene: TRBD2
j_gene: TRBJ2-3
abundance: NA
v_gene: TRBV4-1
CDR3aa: CASSQDRKGSGGIDTQYF
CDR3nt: TGCGCCAGCAGCCAAGATCGAAAGGGCAGCGGGGGAATAGATACGCAGTATTTT

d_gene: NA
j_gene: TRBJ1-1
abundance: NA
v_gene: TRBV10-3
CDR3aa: CAISSDNSNTEAFF
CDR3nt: TGTGCCATCAGCTCGGACAACTCGAACACTGAAGCTTTCTTT

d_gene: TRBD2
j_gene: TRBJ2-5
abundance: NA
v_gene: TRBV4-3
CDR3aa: CASSRERGAGETQYF
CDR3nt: TGCGCCAGCAGCCGAGAGCGGGGGGCGGGAGAGACCCAGTACTTC